Detailed here is one T cell receptor (beta chain). The data belong to a study of human CD8 memory T cell subsets. This CDR3 comprises 13 residues. Looked up from germline, CDR1 is LNHDA and CDR2 is SQIVND (reference sequence). TCR beta libraries were made by UMI-labeled 5' RACE. From its re-call of the 5' RACE reads, TCRdb lists each CDR3 protein once, without DNA. This sample contains 12,000 or so distinct CDR3 sequences. Source material: CD8+ T cells from PBMCs. The genes are TRBV19 and TRBJ1-2; TCRdb's D call, TRBD1, is unchecked because there is no DNA. The TCR comes from a human donor in good health. The CDR3 loop reads CASSPGQSYGYTF. Full variable domain (outside the CDR3, taken from reference TRBV19 and TRBJ1-2): DGGITQSPKYLFRKEGQNVTLSCEQNLNHDAMYWYRQDPGQGLRLIYYSQIVNDFQKGDIAEGYSVSREKKESFPLTVTSAQKNPTAFYLCASSPGQSYGYTFGSGTRLTVV.